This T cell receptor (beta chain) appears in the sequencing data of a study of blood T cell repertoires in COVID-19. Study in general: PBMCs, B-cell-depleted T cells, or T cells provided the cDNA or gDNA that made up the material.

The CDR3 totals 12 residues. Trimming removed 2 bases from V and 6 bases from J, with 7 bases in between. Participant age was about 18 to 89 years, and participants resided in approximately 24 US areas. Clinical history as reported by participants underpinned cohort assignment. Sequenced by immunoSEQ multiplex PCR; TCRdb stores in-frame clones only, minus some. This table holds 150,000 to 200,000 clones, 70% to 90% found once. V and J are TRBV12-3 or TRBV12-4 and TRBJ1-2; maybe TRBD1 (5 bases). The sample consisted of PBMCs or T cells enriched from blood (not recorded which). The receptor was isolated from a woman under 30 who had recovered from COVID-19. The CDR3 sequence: CASSLWGDGYTF. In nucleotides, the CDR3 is TGTGCCAGCAGTTTATGGGGGGATGGCTACACCTTC.